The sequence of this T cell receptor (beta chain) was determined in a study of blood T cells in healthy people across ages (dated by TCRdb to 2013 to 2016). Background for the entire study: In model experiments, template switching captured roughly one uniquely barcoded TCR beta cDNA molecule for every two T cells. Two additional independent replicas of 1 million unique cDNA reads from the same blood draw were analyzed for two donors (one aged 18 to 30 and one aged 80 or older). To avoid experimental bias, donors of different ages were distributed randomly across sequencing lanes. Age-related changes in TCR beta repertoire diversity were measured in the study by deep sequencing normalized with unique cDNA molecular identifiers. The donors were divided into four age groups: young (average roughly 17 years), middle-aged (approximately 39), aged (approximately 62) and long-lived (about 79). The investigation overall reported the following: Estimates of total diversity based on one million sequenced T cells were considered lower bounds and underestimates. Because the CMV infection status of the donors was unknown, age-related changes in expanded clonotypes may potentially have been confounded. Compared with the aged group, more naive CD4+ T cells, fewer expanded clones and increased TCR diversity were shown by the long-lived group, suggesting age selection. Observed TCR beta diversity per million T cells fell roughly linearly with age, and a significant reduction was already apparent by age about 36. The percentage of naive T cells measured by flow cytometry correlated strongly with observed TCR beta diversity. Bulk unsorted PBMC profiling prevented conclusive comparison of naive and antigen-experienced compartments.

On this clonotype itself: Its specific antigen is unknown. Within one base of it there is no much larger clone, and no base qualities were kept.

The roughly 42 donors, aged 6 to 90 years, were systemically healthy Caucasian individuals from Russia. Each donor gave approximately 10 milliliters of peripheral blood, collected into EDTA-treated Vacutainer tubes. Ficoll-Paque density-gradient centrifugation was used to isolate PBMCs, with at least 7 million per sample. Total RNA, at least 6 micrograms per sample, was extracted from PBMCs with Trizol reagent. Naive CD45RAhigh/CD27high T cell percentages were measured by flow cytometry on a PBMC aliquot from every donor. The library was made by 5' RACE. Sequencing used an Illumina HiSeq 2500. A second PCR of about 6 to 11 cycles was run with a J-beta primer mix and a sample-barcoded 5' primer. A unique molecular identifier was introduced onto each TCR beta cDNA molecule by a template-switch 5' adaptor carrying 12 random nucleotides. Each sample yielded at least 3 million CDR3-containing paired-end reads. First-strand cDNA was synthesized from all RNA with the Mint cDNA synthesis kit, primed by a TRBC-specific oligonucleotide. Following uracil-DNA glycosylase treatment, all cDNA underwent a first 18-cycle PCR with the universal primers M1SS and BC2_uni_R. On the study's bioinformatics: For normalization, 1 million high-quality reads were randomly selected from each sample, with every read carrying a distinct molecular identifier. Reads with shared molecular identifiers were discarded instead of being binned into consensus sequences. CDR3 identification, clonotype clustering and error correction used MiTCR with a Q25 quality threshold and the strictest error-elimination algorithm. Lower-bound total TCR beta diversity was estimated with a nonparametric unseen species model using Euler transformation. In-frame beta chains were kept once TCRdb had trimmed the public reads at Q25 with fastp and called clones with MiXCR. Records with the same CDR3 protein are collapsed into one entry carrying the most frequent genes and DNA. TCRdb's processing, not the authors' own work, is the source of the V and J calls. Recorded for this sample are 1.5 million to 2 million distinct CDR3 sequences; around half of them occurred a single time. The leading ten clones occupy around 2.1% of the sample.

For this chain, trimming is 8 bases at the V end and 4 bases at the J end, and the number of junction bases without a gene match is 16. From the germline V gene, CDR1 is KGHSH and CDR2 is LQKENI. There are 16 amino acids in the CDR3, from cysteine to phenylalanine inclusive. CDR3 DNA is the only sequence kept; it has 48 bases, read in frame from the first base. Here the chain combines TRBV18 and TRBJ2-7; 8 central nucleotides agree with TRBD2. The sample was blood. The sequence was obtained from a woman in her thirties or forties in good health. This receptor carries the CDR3 CASPIRVRGGLYEQYF. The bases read TGTGCCAGCCCGATTCGGGTCCGGGGGGGGTTGTACGAGCAGTACTTC.